A single sample is the source of the 3 T cell receptor beta chains below, sequenced in a study of stem cell transplantation in POMP-related autoinflammatory disease. The method was immunoSEQ multiplex PCR; TCRdb's version includes in-frame clones alone and lacks a portion of them. The sample has 9,000 to 10,000 clones, around 79% seen once. Sequenced material: CD4+ T cells from PBMCs, taken after stem cell transplantation. These receptors all stem from a human patient with POMP-related autoinflammation and immune dysregulation (PRAID). Some T cells may have come from the graft donor.

The genes are TRBV6-5 and TRBJ2-7; tentative D call: TRBD2 (7 bases). This CDR3 comprises 14 residues. CDR1 and CDR2 from the germline V gene are MNHEY and SVGAGI. Trimming took 11 bases from V and 1 from J, leaving 18 bases between them. The CDR3 nucleotides read TGTGCCTTAATGCGGGGGCTTGATTCCTACGAGCAGTACTTC. It is translated as CALMRGLDSYEQYF.

The chain has TRBV9 and TRBJ1-6; D unclear. CDR1 SGDLS and CDR2 YYNGEE come from the germline V gene. With 0 bases removed from V and 0 bases from J, the gap between germline ends came to 10 bases. This CDR3 has 17 residues. CDR3 nucleotide sequence: TGTGCCAGCAGCGTAGATGGTGGTAGCTCCTATAATTCACCCCTCCACTTT. This codes for CASSVDGGSSYNSPLHF.

The gene calls are TRBV3-1 (or the pseudogene TRBV3-2) and TRBJ2-7; 11 nucleotides match TRBD2. CDR1 is LGHDT, CDR2 YNNKEL, per germline (reference sequence). V lost 2 bases, J lost 6 bases, and 12 bases stayed unmatched. This CDR3 contains 17 residues. CDR3 coding DNA: TGTGCCAGCAGCCAAACCCCACTAGCGGGAGCGAGGATCGAGCAGTACTTC. It is translated as CASSQTPLAGARIEQYF.